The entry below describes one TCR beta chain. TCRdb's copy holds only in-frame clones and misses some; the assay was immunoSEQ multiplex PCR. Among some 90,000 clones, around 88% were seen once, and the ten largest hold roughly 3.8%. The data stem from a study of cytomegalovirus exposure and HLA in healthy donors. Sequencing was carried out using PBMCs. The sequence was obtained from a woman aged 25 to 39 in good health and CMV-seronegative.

The CDR3 DNA reads as TGTGCCAGCAGTGGAGAAGTCACAGATACGCAGTATTTT. This translates into CASSGEVTDTQYF. V and J are TRBV2 and TRBJ2-3; D uncertain. This CDR3 is built from 13 residues. V gave up 4 bases and J gave up 2 bases, with 7 bases separating them. CDR1 is SNHLY, CDR2 FYNNEI, per germline.